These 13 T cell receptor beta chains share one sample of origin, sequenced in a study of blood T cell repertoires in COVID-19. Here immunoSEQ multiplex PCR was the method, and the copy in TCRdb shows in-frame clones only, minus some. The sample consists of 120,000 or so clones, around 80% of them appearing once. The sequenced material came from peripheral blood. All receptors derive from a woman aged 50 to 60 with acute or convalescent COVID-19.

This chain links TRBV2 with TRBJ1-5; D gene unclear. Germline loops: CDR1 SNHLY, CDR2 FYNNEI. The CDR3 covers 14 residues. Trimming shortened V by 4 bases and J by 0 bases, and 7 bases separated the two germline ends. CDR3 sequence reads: CASSVGVSNQPQHF. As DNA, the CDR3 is TGTGCCAGCAGTGTCGGGGTTAGCAATCAGCCCCAGCATTTT.

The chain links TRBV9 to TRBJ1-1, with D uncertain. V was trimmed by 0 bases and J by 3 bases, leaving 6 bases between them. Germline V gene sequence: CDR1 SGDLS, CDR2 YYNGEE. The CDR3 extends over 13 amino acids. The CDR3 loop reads CASSVGRDTEAFF. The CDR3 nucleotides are TGTGCCAGCAGCGTAGGGAGAGACACTGAAGCTTTCTTT.

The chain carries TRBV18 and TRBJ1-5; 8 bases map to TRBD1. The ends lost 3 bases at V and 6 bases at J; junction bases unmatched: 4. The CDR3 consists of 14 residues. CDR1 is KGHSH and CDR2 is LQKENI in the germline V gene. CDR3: CASSPTGALQPQHF. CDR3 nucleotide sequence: TGTGCCAGCTCACCGACAGGGGCCCTTCAGCCCCAGCATTTT. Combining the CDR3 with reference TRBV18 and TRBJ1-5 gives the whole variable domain NAGVMQNPRHLVRRRGQEARLRCSPMKGHSHVYWYRQLPEEGLKFMVYLQKENIIDESGMPKERFSAEFPKEGPSILRIQQVVRGDSAAYFCASSPTGALQPQHFGDGTRLSIL.

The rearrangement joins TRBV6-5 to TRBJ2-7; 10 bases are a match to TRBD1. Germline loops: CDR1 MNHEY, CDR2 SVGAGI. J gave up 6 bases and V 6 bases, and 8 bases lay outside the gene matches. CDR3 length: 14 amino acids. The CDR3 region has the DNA TGTGCCAGCAGCCCGACAGGGGGCACGCTCGAGCAGTACTTC. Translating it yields CASSPTGGTLEQYF.

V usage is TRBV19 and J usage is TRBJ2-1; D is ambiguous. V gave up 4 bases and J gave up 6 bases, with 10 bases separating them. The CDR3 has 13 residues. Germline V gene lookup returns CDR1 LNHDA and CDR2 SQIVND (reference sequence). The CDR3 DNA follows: TGTGCCAGTAGTAGAATCACCGGCAATGAGCAGTTCTTC. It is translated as CASSRITGNEQFF.

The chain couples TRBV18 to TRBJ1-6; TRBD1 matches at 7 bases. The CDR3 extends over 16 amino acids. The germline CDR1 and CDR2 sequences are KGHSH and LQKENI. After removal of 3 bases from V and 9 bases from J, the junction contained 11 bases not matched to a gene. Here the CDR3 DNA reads TGTGCCAGCTCACCGGGACAGAGATCTATGGGTTCACCCCTCCACTTT. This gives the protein CASSPGQRSMGSPLHF.

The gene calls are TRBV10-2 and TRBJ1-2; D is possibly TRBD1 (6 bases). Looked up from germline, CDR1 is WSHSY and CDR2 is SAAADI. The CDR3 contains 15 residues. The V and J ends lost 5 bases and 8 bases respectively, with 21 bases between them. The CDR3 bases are TGCGCCAGCAGTCTTGGGACAACTCCCGGACGGGGCTACACCTTC. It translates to CASSLGTTPGRGYTF.

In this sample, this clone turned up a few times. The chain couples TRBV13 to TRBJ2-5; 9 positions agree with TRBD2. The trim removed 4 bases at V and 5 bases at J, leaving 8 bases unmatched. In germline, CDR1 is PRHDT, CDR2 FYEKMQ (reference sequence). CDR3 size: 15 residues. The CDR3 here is CASSSTSGYGETQYF. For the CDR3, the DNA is TGTGCCAGCAGCTCCACTAGCGGGTACGGGGAGACCCAGTACTTC.

The CDR3: CASSQEPAGRVGYTF. The CDR3 coding sequence is TGCGCCAGCAGCCAAGAACCCGCAGGGAGGGTCGGCTACACCTTC. The chain uses TRBV4-1 and TRBJ1-2; a possible D gene is TRBD1 (5 bases). This CDR3 has 15 residues. Per germline, CDR1 MGHRA and CDR2 YSYEKL. V lost 0 bases and J 8 bases, leaving 16 bases between the germline ends.

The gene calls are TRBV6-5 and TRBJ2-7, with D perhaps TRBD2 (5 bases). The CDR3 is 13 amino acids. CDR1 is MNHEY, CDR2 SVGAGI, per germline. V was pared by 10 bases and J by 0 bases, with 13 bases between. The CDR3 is CATGVLASYEQYF. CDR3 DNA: TGTGCCACCGGGGTATTAGCCTCCTACGAGCAGTACTTC.

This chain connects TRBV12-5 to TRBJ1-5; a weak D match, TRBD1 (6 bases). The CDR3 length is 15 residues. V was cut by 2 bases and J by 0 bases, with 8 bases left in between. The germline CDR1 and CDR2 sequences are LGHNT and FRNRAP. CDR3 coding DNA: TGTGCTAGTGGTTTGAGGGGGGGTAGCAATCAGCCCCAGCATTTT. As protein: CASGLRGGSNQPQHF.

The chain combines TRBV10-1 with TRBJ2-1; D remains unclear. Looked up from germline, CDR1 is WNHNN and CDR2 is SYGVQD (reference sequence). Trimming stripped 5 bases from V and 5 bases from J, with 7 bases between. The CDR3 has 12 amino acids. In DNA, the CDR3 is TGCGCCAGCAGTCCAGATAACAATGAGCAGTTCTTC. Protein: CASSPDNNEQFF.

The CDR3 is CASSEQQLLNTEAFF. The CDR3, as DNA: TGTGCCAGTAGTGAACAACAGCTTTTGAACACTGAAGCTTTCTTT. The chain recombines TRBV19 with TRBJ1-1; D not certain. Germline assignment: CDR1 LNHDA and CDR2 SQIVND (reference sequence). The CDR3 covers 15 residues. V dropped 5 bases and J dropped 0 bases, with 13 bases sitting between them.